The entry that follows covers one T cell receptor (beta chain) sequence. Its antigen is currently unknown. PCR used 60 Vbeta primers and 13 Jbeta primers. TCRdb keeps only in-frame clones here, not all; method: immunoSEQ multiplex PCR. Counted here are some 160,000 clones, 70% to 85% occurring once; the ten biggest clones make up 0.69%. The germline CDR1 and CDR2 sequences are SGHKS and YYEKEE (reference sequence). Deletions cut 3 bases from V and 2 bases from J, with 12 bases between. CDR3 size: 15 residues. This sample was included in a study of cytomegalovirus exposure and HLA in healthy donors. Overall study: Earlier findings included 90 million to 120 million unique TCR beta sequences obtained from 150 million to 200 million T cells. The study, taken as a whole, reports: Within a later analysis, the majority of CMV-associated TCR beta chains appeared HLA-restricted.

These donors, healthy bone marrow donors, were studied. Despite likely unrecorded immune exposures, the donors were nominally healthy at the time of sampling. This TCR derives from a woman in her 40s in good health and CMV-seronegative. The genes are TRBV5-5 and TRBJ1-5; D is possibly TRBD1 (5 bases). Material for sequencing was PBMCs. The CDR3 reads CASSWAGGGNQPQHF. The DNA for the CDR3 is TGTGCCAGCAGCTGGGCCGGGGGTGGCAATCAGCCCCAGCATTTT.